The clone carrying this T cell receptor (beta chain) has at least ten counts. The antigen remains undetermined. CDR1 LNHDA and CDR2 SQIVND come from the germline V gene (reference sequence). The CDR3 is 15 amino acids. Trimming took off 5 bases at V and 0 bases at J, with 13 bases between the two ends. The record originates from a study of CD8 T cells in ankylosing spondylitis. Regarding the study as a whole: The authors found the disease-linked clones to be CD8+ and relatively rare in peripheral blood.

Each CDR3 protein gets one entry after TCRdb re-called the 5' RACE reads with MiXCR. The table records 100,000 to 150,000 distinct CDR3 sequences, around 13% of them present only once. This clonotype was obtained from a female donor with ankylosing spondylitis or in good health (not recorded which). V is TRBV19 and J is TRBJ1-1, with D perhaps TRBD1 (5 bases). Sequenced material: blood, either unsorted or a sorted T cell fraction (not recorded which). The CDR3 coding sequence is TGTGCCAGTAGTGCACAGGAGAGTTTGAACACTGAAGCTTTCTTT. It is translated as CASSAQESLNTEAFF.